The rows below give T cell receptor beta chains drawn from one sample of a study of cytomegalovirus exposure and HLA in healthy donors. Repertoires were generated with immunoSEQ multiplex PCR, while TCRdb's copy carries only in-frame clones and drops some. Altogether 150,000 or so clones are present, around 84% being singletons, with the ten largest covering around 9%. The sequencing sample was made of PBMCs. The receptors shown here come from a male donor in good health and CMV-seropositive. Both conserved end residues are part of each CDR3. A D gene is named only where the DNA matches it firmly. Clone sizes are given selectively: once, few, many, or a class where the clone is expanded.

J gene	clone size	D gene	CDR3 length	V gene	CDR3 DNA	CDR3 protein
TRBJ1-1	NA	NA	14	TRBV18	TGTGCCAGCTCAGTGGCGGGGGTGAACACTGAAGCTTTCTTT	CASSVAGVNTEAFF
TRBJ1-1	NA	NA	15	TRBV6-1	TGTGCCAGCATTCTCGACGGGGGGGCAAACACTGAAGCTTTCTTT	CASILDGGANTEAFF
TRBJ2-2	once	NA	15	TRBV7-9	TGTGCCAGCAGTGATAACCGGGAAGTAGCCGGGGAGCTGTTTTTT	CASSDNREVAGELFF
TRBJ2-1	NA	NA	14	TRBV27	TGTGCCAGCAAGGGCGGGCCCGTTCGAGCCGAGCAGTTCTTC	CASKGGPVRAEQFF
TRBJ2-5	once	NA	10	TRBV29-1	TGCAGCGTGGCTCAAGAGACCCAGTACTTC	CSVAQETQYF
TRBJ1-2	NA	TRBD1	14	TRBV7-2	TGTGCCAGCAGCTTACAGGGGGATCACTATGGCTACACCTTC	CASSLQGDHYGYTF
TRBJ2-3	NA	TRBD2	18	TRBV7-8	TGTGCCAGCAGCTTAGGAAGGACTAGCGGGGGAACCACAGATACGCAGTATTTT	CASSLGRTSGGTTDTQYF
TRBJ1-2	NA	TRBD1	14	TRBV5-1	TGCGCCAGCAGCTTATCACGGACAGGGGAAGGCTACACCTTC	CASSLSRTGEGYTF
TRBJ1-5	NA	TRBD1	15	TRBV6-5	TGTGCCAGCAGCCCTAGCCAGACAGGGGGGCAGCCCCAGCATTTT	CASSPSQTGGQPQHF
TRBJ2-1	NA	TRBD2	17	TRBV4-3	TGCGCCAGCAGCCACGACCTTAGCGGGTTCTCCTACAATGAGCAGTTCTTC	CASSHDLSGFSYNEQFF
TRBJ2-7	NA	TRBD2	14	TRBV6-5	TGTGCCAGCAAAGTAGCGGGGGAGACCTACGAGCAGTACTTC	CASKVAGETYEQYF
TRBJ1-1	NA	NA	14	TRBV6-5	TGTGCCAGCACGGGCAGCGGCGGGCACACTGAAGCTTTCTTT	CASTGSGGHTEAFF
TRBJ2-1	NA	NA	13	TRBV27	TGTGCCAGCAGTTTATCGTATCGCAATGAGCAGTTCTTC	CASSLSYRNEQFF
TRBJ2-2	few	NA	14	TRBV11-2	TGTGCCAGCAGCTTAGATCTGAACACCGGGGAGCTGTTTTTT	CASSLDLNTGELFF
TRBJ2-5	NA	NA	12	TRBV7-9	TGTGCCAGCAGCTTCTCAGAAGAGACCCAGTACTTC	CASSFSEETQYF
TRBJ1-2	NA	TRBD1	16	TRBV5-1	TGCGCCAGCAGTAATGAGGGTCAGGGGGCGGCCTATGGCTACACCTTC	CASSNEGQGAAYGYTF
TRBJ2-1	NA	NA	13	TRBV6-4	TGTGCCAGCAGTGAGCAGCCGGGGAATGAGCAGTTCTTC	CASSEQPGNEQFF
TRBJ2-5	NA	NA	14	TRBV10-3	TGTGCCATCAGTGGGGATGAGGGCGGGGAGACCCAGTACTTC	CAISGDEGGETQYF
TRBJ2-2	NA	TRBD1	16	TRBV5-6	TGTGCCAGCAGCTTGGTCCCCAGGGGGAGCACCGGGGAGCTGTTTTTT	CASSLVPRGSTGELFF
TRBJ1-5	NA	NA	12	TRBV28	TGTGCCAGCAGTTTTTCCGATCAGCCCCAGCATTTT	CASSFSDQPQHF
TRBJ1-1	few	NA	12	TRBV10-1	TGCGCCAGCAGTGAGAACGGTCTCGTAGCTTTCTTT	CASSENGLVAFF
TRBJ2-2	NA	NA	15	TRBV6-5	TGTGCCAGCAGTTACATTCCCGGGGACACCGGGGAGCTGTTTTTT	CASSYIPGDTGELFF
TRBJ2-1	NA	TRBD2	16	TRBV10-1	TGCGCCAGCAGCCCCGGACTAGCGGGAGGTAACAATGAGCAGTTCTTC	CASSPGLAGGNNEQFF
TRBJ2-5	NA	TRBD2	13	TRBV30	TGTGCCTGGAGTGGACTAGCATTGCAGACCCAGTACTTC	CAWSGLALQTQYF
TRBJ1-1	NA	NA	16	TRBV29-1	TGCAGCGTGTTTATCCCTTTGCTGACAGATTACACTGAAGCTTTCTTT	CSVFIPLLTDYTEAFF
TRBJ1-5	NA	NA	14	TRBV7-2	TGTGCCAGCAGCTTACAGGGCTTCAATCAGCCCCAGCATTTT	CASSLQGFNQPQHF
TRBJ2-7	once	NA	13	TRBV28	TGTGCCAGCAGCCTAGTAGGCGCTTACGAGCAGTACTTC	CASSLVGAYEQYF
TRBJ1-4	NA	NA	15	TRBV7-8	TGTGCCAGCAGCTTAGCGCAGGGAATTACTGAAAAACTGTTTTTT	CASSLAQGITEKLFF
TRBJ2-7	NA	TRBD2	14	TRBV7-7	TGTGCCAGCAGCCAAGGGACTAGTGAATACGAGCAGTACTTC	CASSQGTSEYEQYF
TRBJ1-6	NA	NA	12	TRBV10-1	TGCGCCAGCGGGCAGGGCAATTCACCCCTCCACTTT	CASGQGNSPLHF
TRBJ1-1	NA	NA	11	TRBV20-1	TGCAGTGTAACGGCGGGCGCTGAAGCTTTCTTT	CSVTAGAEAFF
TRBJ1-3	NA	NA	13	TRBV6-4	TGTGCCAGCACCAGATGGGGCGGAAACACCATATATTTT	CASTRWGGNTIYF
TRBJ2-7	NA	NA	14	TRBV2	TGTGCCAGCAGTGAACAGGGGAGCTCCTACGAGCAGTACTTC	CASSEQGSSYEQYF
TRBJ2-3	NA	TRBD2	17	TRBV2	TGTGCCAGCATATCGGGTGGACTAGCGGGGGTGAGAGATACGCAGTATTTT	CASISGGLAGVRDTQYF
TRBJ1-1	NA	NA	12	TRBV7-2	TGTGCCAGCAGCTTAAACAGGGTGGAAGCTTTCTTT	CASSLNRVEAFF
TRBJ2-7	NA	NA	14	TRBV9	TGTGCCAGCAGCGTAGGTCCAGGGGTCTACGAGCAGTACTTC	CASSVGPGVYEQYF
TRBJ2-3	few	TRBD2	20	TRBV5-1	TGCGCCAGCAGCTACCCCTCGGGGGGGCTAGCGGGAGATCGCACAGATACGCAGTATTTT	CASSYPSGGLAGDRTDTQYF
TRBJ1-6	NA	NA	14	TRBV7-8	TGTGCCAGCAGCCTCCGGGGCTATAATTCACCCCTCCACTTT	CASSLRGYNSPLHF
TRBJ2-3	NA	NA	15	TRBV6-1	TGTGCCAGCAGGCTGACTAGAAGCTTTACAGATACGCAGTATTTT	CASRLTRSFTDTQYF
TRBJ2-7	NA	NA	19	TRBV4-3	TGCGCCAGCAGCCAAGATATCCTGCCGGTCAGCGGGCGTACCTACGAGCAGTACTTC	CASSQDILPVSGRTYEQYF
TRBJ2-2	NA	TRBD1	15	TRBV11-2	TGTGCCAGCAGATCTACAGGGGGCACGGCCGGGGAGCTGTTTTTT	CASRSTGGTAGELFF
TRBJ2-2	NA	TRBD2	15	TRBV9	TGTGCCAGCAGCGTGACTAGCGCATACACCGGGGAGCTGTTTTTT	CASSVTSAYTGELFF
TRBJ1-4	NA	NA	16	TRBV25-1	TGTGCCAGCAGTGAGGGCTCGGGGGGGGAGGGAGAAAAACTGTTTTTT	CASSEGSGGEGEKLFF
TRBJ1-2	NA	NA	15	TRBV9	TGTGCCAGCAGCGTAGGGCAGGGCCATAACTATGGCTACACCTTC	CASSVGQGHNYGYTF
TRBJ2-3	NA	NA	14	TRBV29-1	TGCAGCTCGTGGGATAGCGAAATGACAGATACGCAGTATTTT	CSSWDSEMTDTQYF
TRBJ2-7	NA	TRBD1	13	TRBV6-5	TGTGCCAGCAGGACGACAGGGCAATACGAGCAGTACTTC	CASRTTGQYEQYF
TRBJ1-2	NA	TRBD1	14	TRBV30	TGTGCCTGGAGTGCCCGGGACAGGGTAAGCGGCTACACCTTC	CAWSARDRVSGYTF
TRBJ2-1	once	TRBD2	17	TRBV2	TGTGCCAGCAGGTGGACTAGCGGGGGAGGAACCTACAATGAGCAGTTCTTC	CASRWTSGGGTYNEQFF
TRBJ1-2	NA	TRBD1	14	TRBV7-2	TGTGCCAGCAGCTTAGAGGGACAGGTCTTTGGCTACACCTTC	CASSLEGQVFGYTF
TRBJ1-2	once	TRBD1	15	TRBV19	TGTGCCAGTAGTACTACGACAGGGAGGCTCTATGGCTACACCTTC	CASSTTTGRLYGYTF
TRBJ2-7	NA	NA	15	TRBV7-9	TGTGCCAGCAGCTTAGCGGCGGTTGAGTCCTACGAGCAGTACTTC	CASSLAAVESYEQYF